Listed below are T cell receptor beta chains from one sample, sequenced in a study of beta chain features in type 1 diabetes. The method was immunoSEQ multiplex PCR; TCRdb's version includes in-frame clones alone and lacks a portion of them. The table records approximately 120,000 clones, roughly 40% of them present only once. Sequenced input: stem cell memory CD4+ T cells from blood. The receptors derive from a woman younger than 30 in good health. Both conserved end residues are part of each CDR3. D genes are given only for firm matches. The size entry is marked missing in some rows and otherwise reads once, few, many or a size class.

>.|TRBV11-3|TRBD2|TRBJ2-2
CASSLGGRKAGELFF
TGTGCCAGCAGCTTAGGCGGGAGAAAAGCCGGGGAGCTGTTTTTT
>.|TRBV2|.|TRBJ1-1
CASTREGNTEAFF
TGTGCCAGCACCAGGGAAGGGAACACTGAAGCTTTCTTT
>.|TRBV6-6|TRBD1|TRBJ1-5
CASSRTGDQPQHF
TGTGCCAGCAGTCGGACAGGGGACCAGCCCCAGCATTTT
>.|TRBV5-1|TRBD2|TRBJ2-7
CASSLGPGREGSNEQYF
TGCGCCAGCAGCTTGGGGCCAGGGAGGGAGGGCTCGAACGAGCAGTACTTC
>.|TRBV25-1|TRBD1|TRBJ2-4
CASSEGTGGEQNIQYF
TGTGCCAGCAGTGAAGGGACAGGGGGGGAACAAAACATTCAGTACTTC
>.|TRBV6-5|.|TRBJ1-1
CASSYAALVNTEAFF
TGTGCCAGCAGTTACGCGGCCCTTGTGAACACTGAAGCTTTCTTT
>.|TRBV2|.|TRBJ1-5
CASSGTYQPQHF
TGTGCCAGCAGTGGGACTTATCAGCCCCAGCATTTT
>few|TRBV7-9|.|TRBJ2-7
CASSFGGTSYEQYF
TGTGCCAGCAGCTTCGGGGGAACGTCCTACGAGCAGTACTTC
>.|TRBV27|TRBD1|TRBJ1-2
CASSFLRGQKGYTF
TGTGCCAGCAGTTTCCTTAGGGGGCAGAAGGGCTACACCTTC
>.|TRBV2|.|TRBJ2-7
CASTHTLAGHEQYF
TGTGCCAGTACTCATACCTTGGCAGGGCATGAGCAGTACTTC
>.|TRBV30|.|TRBJ2-1
CAWRVGVLNEQFF
TGTGCCTGGAGAGTGGGAGTTCTGAATGAGCAGTTCTTC
>.|TRBV5-1|TRBD2|TRBJ2-7
CASSWLAGSEQYF
TGCGCCAGCAGTTGGCTAGCGGGATCCGAGCAGTACTTC
>.|TRBV11-2|.|TRBJ1-2
CASSWRGGGYTF
TGTGCCAGCAGCTGGAGGGGGGGTGGCTACACCTTC
>.|TRBV11-2|.|TRBJ2-1
CASSVRPRGGSYNEQFF
TGTGCCAGCAGCGTGCGGCCCAGGGGCGGCTCTTACAATGAGCAGTTCTTC
>few|TRBV30|TRBD1|TRBJ1-2
CAWSVGPGGYYGYTF
TGTGCCTGGAGTGTAGGGCCAGGGGGTTACTATGGCTACACCTTC
>.|TRBV7-8|.|TRBJ2-1
CASSLGGRSSYNEQFF
TGTGCCAGCAGCTTAGGGGGGAGGTCGTCCTACAATGAGCAGTTCTTC
>.|TRBV30|.|TRBJ2-2
CAWIPLNTGELFF
TGTGCCTGGATCCCCTTAAACACCGGGGAGCTGTTTTTT
>.|TRBV18|TRBD1|TRBJ1-2
CASSTGQVVVRGYTF
TGTGCCAGCTCAACGGGACAGGTGGTGGTTAGGGGCTACACCTTC
>.|TRBV6-6|TRBD1|TRBJ2-7
CASSYQILDRGGYF
TGTGCCAGCAGTTACCAGATATTGGACAGGGGGGGGTACTTC
>few|TRBV29-1|TRBD1|TRBJ2-1
CSVSKTGMGEQFF
TGCAGCGTTTCCAAGACAGGGATGGGTGAGCAGTTCTTC
>.|TRBV7-9|TRBD2|TRBJ2-1
CASSLFGGSFNEQFF
TGTGCCAGCAGCTTATTCGGCGGGAGCTTCAATGAGCAGTTCTTC
>.|TRBV15|TRBD2|TRBJ2-1
CATSRVGTSGRRNNEQFF
TGTGCCACCAGCAGAGTAGGGACTAGCGGGAGACGAAACAATGAGCAGTTCTTC
>.|TRBV28|.|TRBJ1-2
CASSQMGYTF
TGTGCCAGCAGTCAAATGGGCTACACCTTC
>.|TRBV30|TRBD1|TRBJ1-1
CAWSVRFRGRMETEAFF
TGTGCCTGGAGTGTACGCTTCAGGGGGCGGATGGAAACTGAAGCTTTCTTT
>.|TRBV11-2|.|TRBJ2-2
CASSLRLGGNTGELFF
TGTGCCAGCAGCTTACGTTTAGGGGGGAACACCGGGGAGCTGTTTTTT
>few|TRBV10-3|.|TRBJ2-7
CAIKWGPRTYEQYF
TGTGCCATCAAGTGGGGGCCGCGAACCTACGAGCAGTACTTC
>.|TRBV27|.|TRBJ2-4
CASSDPRGKLGIQYF
TGTGCCAGCAGTGACCCTAGAGGGAAGTTGGGCATTCAGTACTTC
>.|TRBV5-1|.|TRBJ2-7
CASSLLFWAGESYEQYF
TGCGCCAGCAGCTTGCTCTTTTGGGCAGGGGAATCCTACGAGCAGTACTTC
>.|TRBV14|.|TRBJ2-1
CASSLNYLQFF
TGTGCCAGCAGCCTTAATTACTTGCAGTTCTTC
>.|TRBV19|TRBD2|TRBJ2-6
CASIGGNGANVLTF
TGTGCCAGTATCGGGGGGAATGGGGCCAACGTCCTGACTTTC
>few|TRBV5-1|TRBD1|TRBJ1-1
CASRRQGHTEAFF
TGCGCCAGCAGACGACAGGGGCACACTGAAGCTTTCTTT
>few|TRBV28|.|TRBJ1-1
CATRGGIGTEAFF
TGTGCCACCCGGGGGGGGATCGGGACTGAAGCTTTCTTT
>few|TRBV7-9|TRBD2|TRBJ2-7
CASSVETSGSGEQYF
TGTGCCAGCAGCGTCGAGACTAGCGGGAGTGGTGAGCAGTACTTC
>.|TRBV27|TRBD1|TRBJ2-1
CASRGQGANGQFF
TGTGCCAGCAGAGGACAGGGGGCGAATGGGCAGTTCTTC
>.|TRBV18|.|TRBJ1-4
CASSPNTPKNNEKLFF
TGTGCCAGCTCACCAAACACCCCAAAAAACAATGAAAAACTGTTTTTT
>.|TRBV28|.|TRBJ1-1
CASSLWTSGAFF
TGTGCCAGCAGTTTATGGACATCCGGAGCTTTCTTT
>.|TRBV5-1|TRBD1|TRBJ1-3
CASSFAGTGDYSGNTIYF
TGCGCCAGCAGCTTTGCCGGGACAGGGGACTACTCTGGAAACACCATATATTTT
>few|TRBV2|.|TRBJ1-5
CASSEEGNQPQHF
TGTGCCAGCAGTGAAGAGGGGAATCAGCCCCAGCATTTT
>few|TRBV11-2|TRBD2|TRBJ2-1
CASSLVAGGNEQFF
TGTGCCAGCAGCTTAGTAGCGGGAGGCAATGAGCAGTTCTTC
>.|TRBV19|.|TRBJ2-6
CASKWGVSMAGANVLTF
TGTGCTAGTAAATGGGGCGTCTCGATGGCTGGGGCCAACGTCCTGACTTTC